These 27 T cell receptor beta chains share one sample of origin, sequenced in a study of cytomegalovirus exposure and HLA in healthy donors. 60 Vbeta and 13 Jbeta primers were used in PCR. Clones were read by immunoSEQ multiplex PCR, and TCRdb kept only the in-frame ones, dropping some. The repertoire includes about 130,000 clones, around four fifths of them detected once, and approximately 3.6% sits in the top ten. The sample taken for sequencing was PBMCs. These receptors were obtained from a woman in her 40s in good health and CMV-seropositive.

The chain uses TRBV5-1 and TRBJ1-1; D is ambiguous. Trimming stripped 2 bases from V and 3 bases from J, with 14 bases between. The CDR3 has 15 residues. Germline values: CDR1 SGHRS, CDR2 YFSETQ. CDR3: CASSLLAARDTEAFF. CDR3 bases: TGCGCCAGCAGCTTATTGGCTGCGAGGGACACTGAAGCTTTCTTT.

The chain links TRBV29-1 to TRBJ2-5; TRBD2 aligns across 8 bases. Germline CDR1 SQVTM, CDR2 ANQGSEA. Losses at the gene ends were 8 bases for V and 2 bases for J; bases not matched to a gene: 7. This CDR3 has 13 residues. CDR3 residues: CSILAVIQETQYF. The CDR3 DNA sequence: TGCAGCATACTAGCGGTTATACAAGAGACCCAGTACTTC.

The chain combines TRBV30 with TRBJ1-2, with a tentative D call TRBD1 (5 bases). The CDR3 covers 14 residues. In germline, CDR1 is GTSNPN, CDR2 SVGIG (reference sequence). V was cut by 1 base and J by 4 bases, with 13 bases left in between. The CDR3, as DNA: TGTGCCTGGAGTGGGGACTTAAATTTCTATGGCTACACCTTC. Its translation is CAWSGDLNFYGYTF.

The chain is built from TRBV5-1 and TRBJ2-5; 8 bases line up with TRBD2. The trim removed 4 bases at V and 5 bases at J, leaving 7 bases unmatched. This CDR3 is built from 14 residues. Germline V gene sequence: CDR1 SGHRS, CDR2 YFSETQ. The CDR3 sequence: CASSPGLVGETQYF. CDR3 nucleotide sequence: TGCGCCAGCAGCCCGGGACTAGTAGGCGAGACCCAGTACTTC.

The J gene is TRBJ1-4, the V gene TRBV29-1, with D maybe TRBD1 (5 bases). CDR1 and CDR2 from the germline V gene are SQVTM and ANQGSEA. V lost 1 base, J lost 0 bases, and 6 bases lay in between. This CDR3 has 14 amino acids. The CDR3 sequence is CSVEGGATNEKLFF. In nucleotides, the CDR3 is TGCAGCGTTGAAGGGGGGGCAACTAATGAAAAACTGTTTTTT.

The V call is TRBV11-3, the J call TRBJ2-7; TRBD1 is a possible D gene (7 bases). The length of the CDR3 is 12 residues. With 10 bases removed from V and 2 bases from J, the gap between germline ends came to 12 bases. CDR1 is SGHNT, CDR2 YENEEA, per germline. CDR3: CATAGQTYEQYF. In DNA form, the CDR3 reads TGTGCCACCGCGGGACAGACCTACGAGCAGTACTTC. The full variable domain, with the rest looked up from reference TRBV11-3 and TRBJ2-7, is EAGVVQSPRYKIIEKKQPVAFWCNPISGHNTLYWYLQNLGQGPELLIRYENEEAVDDSQLPKDRFSAERLKGVDSTLKIQPAELGDSAVYLCATAGQTYEQYFGPGTRLTVT.

This chain uses TRBV28 with TRBJ1-5, with 8 bases lining up with TRBD1. V was pared by 8 bases and J by 3 bases, with 18 bases of the junction left unmatched. There are 18 residues in the CDR3. CDR1 is MDHEN, CDR2 SYDVKM, per germline. The DNA of the CDR3 is TGTGCCAGCCACACTTTGGGGGCAGGGGGCCTTCTCAATCAGCCCCAGCATTTT. Translating it yields CASHTLGAGGLLNQPQHF.

V gene TRBV7-2 combines with J gene TRBJ2-5, with D maybe TRBD1 (5 bases). This CDR3 comprises 14 residues. The germline CDR1 and CDR2 sequences are SGHTA and FQGNSA. Trimming pared 5 bases from V and 5 bases from J, leaving 15 bases between. In DNA, the CDR3 is TGTGCCAGCAGCCCGGCCTTGACAGCGGAGACCCAGTACTTC. Protein product: CASSPALTAETQYF.

Comment on this clone: The junction shows a germline mismatch at one end, possibly a read error. This chain links TRBV7-9 with TRBJ1-2; the D is unclear. The CDR3 totals 15 residues. Germline CDR1 and CDR2: SEHNR and FQNEAQ (reference sequence). In DNA, the CDR3 is TGTTCCAGCAGCTCACCTACCCTCTCTTCTTTTGGCTACACCTTC. Its translation is CSSSSPTLSSFGYTF.

This chain connects TRBV6-5 to TRBJ1-5, with D perhaps matching TRBD1 (6 bases). The CDR3 has 15 residues. Trimming left V 6 bases short and J 7 bases short, with 19 bases between. Germline assignment: CDR1 MNHEY and CDR2 SVGAGI. In DNA form, the CDR3 reads TGTGCCAGCAGCCTCGGCAGGGGATTTAGGCAGCCCCAGCATTTT. Protein sequence: CASSLGRGFRQPQHF.

The CDR3: CASEGSYEQYF. In nucleotides, the CDR3 is TGTGCCAGTGAGGGATCTTACGAGCAGTACTTC. V usage is TRBV28 and J usage is TRBJ2-7; D is possibly TRBD2 (5 bases). The CDR3 is 11 amino acids. The ends were cut back, 9 bases at V and 4 bases at J, with 10 bases in the middle. Germline V lookup: CDR1 MDHEN, CDR2 SYDVKM.

J is TRBJ2-5 and V is TRBV7-2, with D perhaps matching TRBD2 (5 bases). CDR1 and CDR2 (germline): SGHTA, FQGNSA. The CDR3 spans 16 residues. The V gene lost 1 base and the J gene lost 2 bases, with 14 bases spanning the gap. The CDR3 loop is CASSLGRGVGQETQYF. In nucleotides, the CDR3 is TGTGCCAGCAGCTTAGGTCGGGGAGTTGGTCAAGAGACCCAGTACTTC.

The gene calls are TRBV5-8 and TRBJ2-3; TRBD2 agrees at 9 bases. This CDR3 has 16 residues. Germline CDR1 SGHTS, CDR2 YDEGEE. Trimming removed 1 base from V and 6 bases from J; junction bases left unmatched: 9. CDR3 nucleotide sequence: TGTGCCAGCAGCTTGTTAGTGGCTAGCGGGATGGATACGCAGTATTTT. Translated, it gives CASSLLVASGMDTQYF.

This chain joins TRBV30 and TRBJ1-4; tentative D call: TRBD1 (5 bases). Germline values: CDR1 GTSNPN, CDR2 SVGIG (reference sequence). Trimming pared 4 bases from V and 8 bases from J, leaving 14 bases between. The CDR3 consists of 13 residues. The CDR3 DNA reads TGTGCCTGGACCCGGCAGGGTAACGAAAAACTGTTTTTT. It is translated as CAWTRQGNEKLFF.

The rearrangement uses TRBV5-1 and TRBJ1-1, with a weak D call TRBD1 (5 bases). V was trimmed by 2 bases and J by 4 bases, leaving 15 bases between them. Germline V lookup: CDR1 SGHRS, CDR2 YFSETQ. CDR3 size: 15 residues. CDR3 bases: TGCGCCAGCAGCTTAGGAGGGGTGCGGGGCACTGAAGCTTTCTTT. Amino acids: CASSLGGVRGTEAFF. Filled out from reference TRBV5-1 and TRBJ1-1, the complete variable domain reads KAGVTQTPRYLIKTRGQQVTLSCSPISGHRSVSWYQQTPGQGLQFLFEYFSETQRNKGNFPGRFSGRQFSNSRSEMNVSTLELGDSALYLCASSLGGVRGTEAFFGQGTRLTVV.

This clone appeared a single time. This CDR3 reads CASSSLAAYYNEQFF. The CDR3 region has the DNA TGTGCCAGCAGCTCTTTAGCGGCTTACTACAATGAGCAGTTCTTC. The chain links TRBV7-6 to TRBJ2-1; tentative D call: TRBD2 (6 bases). The CDR3 sequence is 15 residues long. The V end was cut by 4 bases, the J end by 3 bases, with 13 bases between. In germline, CDR1 is SGHVS, CDR2 FNYEAQ.

The rearrangement links TRBV7-3 to TRBJ1-6; TRBD1 is a possible D gene (5 bases). Germline V gene data show CDR1 as SGHTA and CDR2 as FQGTGA. The CDR3 spans 13 residues. V lost 3 bases and J lost 11, with 11 bases in between. The CDR3 nucleotides read TGTGCCAGCAGCTTGGACGAAGGGGCACCCCTCCACTTT. Translating it yields CASSLDEGAPLHF.

The chain carries TRBV29-1 and TRBJ1-2, with D unclear. CDR3 length equals 11 residues. CDR1 SQVTM and CDR2 ANQGSEA come from the germline V gene. V was clipped by 2 bases and J by 5 bases, with 6 bases between them. For the CDR3, the DNA is TGCAGCGTTGAATCCGGGTATGGCTACACCTTC. Encoded protein: CSVESGYGYTF.

The V gene is TRBV27, the J gene TRBJ1-2; D unclear. CDR1 is MNHEY, CDR2 SMNVEV, per germline (reference sequence). Between the trimmed V and J ends, which lost 1 base and 0 bases, there was a span of 15 bases. CDR3 length equals 17 residues. CDR3 residues: CASSLFSVTPSNYGYTF. The CDR3, as DNA: TGTGCCAGCAGTTTATTTTCCGTCACACCGTCTAACTATGGCTACACCTTC.

This clone has only one observation. The rearrangement uses TRBV28 and TRBJ1-2; perhaps TRBD1 as D (5 bases). The germline V gene encodes CDR1 MDHEN and CDR2 SYDVKM. CDR3 length equals 14 residues. The V gene lost 5 bases and the J gene lost 7 bases, with 17 bases spanning the gap. The CDR3 DNA is TGTGCCAGCAGTACCCCGGGGGGTACAAGTGGCTACACCTTC. Amino acids: CASSTPGGTSGYTF.

This clone has only a few counts. V gene TRBV5-8 combines with J gene TRBJ2-1, with 13 bases lining up with TRBD2. The V and J ends lost 4 bases and 8 bases, in that order; junction bases with no gene match: 6. Germline values: CDR1 SGHTS, CDR2 YDEGEE. The CDR3 runs to 15 residues. The CDR3 sequence is CASSPGLAGVYEQFF. The DNA for the CDR3 is TGTGCCAGCAGCCCCGGACTAGCGGGAGTCTATGAGCAGTTCTTC. The entire variable domain, with the rest obtained from reference TRBV5-8 and TRBJ2-1, is as follows: EAGVTQSPTHLIKTRGQQATLRCSPISGHTSVYWYQQALGLGLQFLLWYDEGEERNRGNFPPRFSGRQFPNYSSELNVNALELEDSALYLCASSPGLAGVYEQFFGPGTRLTVL.

With respect to this clone: Other DNA sequences in this sample translate to the same CDR3. The chain recombines TRBV28 with TRBJ2-3; the D gene is possibly TRBD1 (6 bases). Trimming left V 6 bases short and J 1 base short, with 11 bases between. Looked up from germline, CDR1 is MDHEN and CDR2 is SYDVKM. This CDR3 is 14 amino acids long. The CDR3 nucleotides are TGTGCCAGCAGCCTCGCAGGGGGCACAGATACGCAGTATTTT. Amino acid sequence: CASSLAGGTDTQYF.

This chain links TRBV27 with TRBJ1-2; 9 positions match TRBD1. Unmatched junction bases numbered 8, after V lost 6 bases and J lost 6 bases. The length of the CDR3 is 14 residues. Germline V gene data show CDR1 as MNHEY and CDR2 as SMNVEV (reference sequence). The CDR3 DNA reads TGTGCCAGCAGCTTCGACAGGGGGGTACATGGCTACACCTTC. Protein product: CASSFDRGVHGYTF.

V is TRBV28 and J is TRBJ2-7, with TRBD1 matching over 12 bases. From germline, CDR1 is MDHEN and CDR2 SYDVKM. J gave up 5 bases and V 5 bases, and 7 bases lay outside the gene matches. This CDR3 comprises 15 residues. The CDR3 spells CASSTPGQGAHEQYF. The CDR3 DNA follows: TGTGCCAGCAGTACTCCGGGACAGGGGGCCCACGAGCAGTACTTC.

The chain couples TRBV30 to TRBJ2-1; the match to TRBD2 covers 7 bases. CDR1 and CDR2 (germline): GTSNPN, SVGIG (reference sequence). With V trimmed by 4 bases and J by 4 bases, 13 bases remained unmatched. The CDR3 sequence is 16 residues long. The CDR3 DNA sequence: TGTGCCTGGAATTTAAGGGCGGGAGTAGGGTACAATGAGCAGTTCTTC. Translated, it gives CAWNLRAGVGYNEQFF.

This clone was detected once. This chain uses TRBV28 with TRBJ1-5; D is unresolved. The CDR3 loop spans 16 amino acids. Germline CDR1 is MDHEN and CDR2 is SYDVKM. V was clipped by 2 bases and J by 6 bases, with 17 bases between them. This CDR3 is CASSLMGRLGGQPQHF. Written as DNA, the CDR3 is TGTGCCAGCAGTTTAATGGGCCGGTTGGGTGGTCAGCCCCAGCATTTT. The entire variable domain, with the rest obtained from reference TRBV28 and TRBJ1-5, is as follows: DVKVTQSSRYLVKRTGEKVFLECVQDMDHENMFWYRQDPGLGLRLIYFSYDVKMKEKGDIPEGYSVSREKKERFSLILESASTNQTSMYLCASSLMGRLGGQPQHFGDGTRLSIL.

V is TRBV9 and J is TRBJ2-4; TRBD2 matches at 9 bases. V dropped 0 bases and J dropped 5; count of bases not matched to a gene: 3. The V gene's germline CDR1 is SGDLS and CDR2 YYNGEE. This CDR3 region has 15 residues. CDR3 DNA: TGTGCCAGCAGCGTAGGACTAGCGGTACAAAACATTCAGTACTTC. It encodes CASSVGLAVQNIQYF.